The rows below give T cell receptor beta chains drawn from one sample of a study of Ad26.COV2.S vaccination and SARS-CoV-2 variants. Measured with immunoSEQ multiplex PCR; TCRdb has only the in-frame clones, and not every one. The table records more than 250,000 clones, around 87% of them present only once. Specimen: peripheral blood, collected in a trial of Ad26.COV2.S vaccine versus placebo. The receptors were gathered from a person between 18 and 65 years old who received the Ad26.COV2.S COVID-19 vaccine or a placebo. The CDR3 runs from the conserved cysteine through the conserved F or W.

V gene: TRBV7-8
J gene: TRBJ2-7
CDR3 protein: CASSLPSSREQYF

V gene: TRBV11-3
J gene: TRBJ2-6
CDR3 protein: CASSPGDGANVLTF

V gene: TRBV6-5
J gene: TRBJ2-1
CDR3 protein: CASRGPWENEQFF

V gene: TRBV19
J gene: TRBJ1-1
CDR3 protein: CASSIEGMIEAFF

V gene: TRBV7-2
J gene: TRBJ2-2
CDR3 protein: CASSLRAAGGPAGELFF

V gene: TRBV11-2
J gene: TRBJ1-1
CDR3 protein: CASSPNTEAFF

V gene: TRBV30
J gene: TRBJ2-7
CDR3 protein: CAWGNYEQYF

V gene: TRBV6-5
J gene: TRBJ2-2
CDR3 protein: CASRGQVNTGELFF

V gene: TRBV9
J gene: TRBJ1-1
CDR3 protein: CASSVEQGGRTEAFF

V gene: TRBV6-6
J gene: TRBJ2-3
CDR3 protein: CASRDRGGTDTQYF

V gene: TRBV27
J gene: TRBJ1-1
CDR3 protein: CASSFADISEAFF

V gene: TRBV30
J gene: TRBJ2-7
CDR3 protein: CAWGTSSYEQYF

V gene: TRBV5-1
J gene: TRBJ1-4
CDR3 protein: CASSPIGQGNEKLFF

V gene: TRBV5-4
J gene: TRBJ2-1
CDR3 protein: CASSWDGFSYNEQFF

V gene: TRBV3-1/TRBV3-2
J gene: TRBJ2-3
CDR3 protein: CASSPTRLVQTDTQYF

V gene: TRBV18
J gene: TRBJ2-7
CDR3 protein: CASSPTGVATTNGEQYF

V gene: TRBV2
J gene: TRBJ1-5
CDR3 protein: CASRADRDSNQPQHF

V gene: TRBV18
J gene: TRBJ1-2
CDR3 protein: CASSPEVTYGYTF

V gene: TRBV9
J gene: TRBJ1-2
CDR3 protein: CASSVDTNYYGYTF

V gene: TRBV7-3
J gene: TRBJ2-4
CDR3 protein: CASSVGGPSGNIQYF

V gene: TRBV30
J gene: TRBJ1-2
CDR3 protein: CAWAAGAHYGYTF

V gene: TRBV19
J gene: TRBJ2-7
CDR3 protein: CASSKVAGGLSSYEQYF

V gene: TRBV6-5
J gene: TRBJ1-4
CDR3 protein: CASSTLDRAEKLFF

V gene: TRBV6-5
J gene: TRBJ2-7
CDR3 protein: CASRGQGGSSYEQYF

V gene: TRBV5-5
J gene: TRBJ1-1
CDR3 protein: CASRLDLNTEAFF

V gene: TRBV2
J gene: TRBJ2-5
CDR3 protein: CASIRGHQETQYF

V gene: TRBV18
J gene: TRBJ1-2
CDR3 protein: CASSLPRANYGYTF

V gene: TRBV6-1
J gene: TRBJ2-1
CDR3 protein: CASSDGGRGSNEQFF

V gene: TRBV29-1
J gene: TRBJ2-7
CDR3 protein: CSVGGTYEQYF

V gene: TRBV6-2/TRBV6-3
J gene: TRBJ2-3
CDR3 protein: CASSYSQTSTDTQYF

V gene: TRBV7-9
J gene: TRBJ1-4
CDR3 protein: CASSSGGEDEKLFF

V gene: TRBV5-5
J gene: TRBJ2-1
CDR3 protein: CASSLAGPYNEQFF

V gene: TRBV4-1
J gene: TRBJ2-5
CDR3 protein: CASSQGVGGGKETQYF

V gene: TRBV2
J gene: TRBJ2-3
CDR3 protein: CASSALAGALRVTQYF

V gene: TRBV3-1/TRBV3-2
J gene: TRBJ1-5
CDR3 protein: CASSLRAVNQPQHF

V gene: TRBV2
J gene: TRBJ1-3
CDR3 protein: CASSEEGSGNTIYF

V gene: TRBV11-2
J gene: TRBJ2-7
CDR3 protein: CASSKHRGMVDEQYF

V gene: TRBV21-1
J gene: TRBJ1-1
CDR3 protein: CASRTGTETEAFF

V gene: TRBV19
J gene: TRBJ2-7
CDR3 protein: CASSIVGTVSYEQYF

V gene: TRBV20-1
J gene: TRBJ2-5
CDR3 protein: CSASSGGRVETQYF

V gene: TRBV4-1
J gene: TRBJ1-6
CDR3 protein: CASSQGGGGSSPLHF

V gene: TRBV19
J gene: TRBJ2-7
CDR3 protein: CASSVTSNTYEQYF

V gene: TRBV6-5
J gene: TRBJ1-2
CDR3 protein: CASSYRDRTYGYTF

V gene: TRBV7-9
J gene: TRBJ2-7
CDR3 protein: CASSEDGSYEQYF

V gene: TRBV7-9
J gene: TRBJ2-7
CDR3 protein: CASSPTNMGFYEQYF